This T cell receptor (beta chain) was observed in a study of shared clonotypes between healthy human individuals. Using immunoSEQ multiplex PCR, the repertoire was profiled, and TCRdb retains in-frame clones only, with some absent. The sample records approximately 110,000 clones, approximately 70% being singletons. The CDR3 runs 12 residues. The germline CDR1 and CDR2 sequences are MDHEN and SYDVKM. Germline trimming cut 7 bases from V and 3 bases from J; bases unmatched to any gene: 1. Sample: memory CD8+ T cells sorted from blood. Subset defined: CD45RO+ cells pooled with CCR7-negative TemRA cells. The receptor was derived from a woman in her twenties or thirties in good health. The chain links TRBV28 to TRBJ1-2, with 8 bases matching TRBD1. The CDR3 is CASNRGDYGYTF. Here the CDR3 DNA reads TGTGCCAGCAACAGGGGGGACTATGGCTACACCTTC.